Detailed here is one T cell receptor beta chain. This sample stems from a study of T cells after somatic rescue of genetic block. With V trimmed by 4 bases and J by 3 bases, 3 bases remained unmatched. The CDR3 sequence is 14 residues long. Germline V gives CDR1 SGHRS, CDR2 YFSETQ. Sequencing was performed with immunoSEQ multiplex PCR; in TCRdb, only in-frame clones are kept and a portion is missing. The sample shows 9,500 to 15,000 clones, around 70% of them seen only once. The receptor comes from a boy aged 5-17 years. The chain links TRBV5-1 to TRBJ2-3, with 9 bases lining up with TRBD1. Material: peripheral blood mononuclear cells (PBMCs). CDR3 DNA: TGCGCCAGCAGCGGGGGACAGGGAACAGATACGCAGTATTTT. Translated: CASSGGQGTDTQYF.